One and the same sample provided the 19 T cell receptor beta chains below, sequenced in a study of blood T cell repertoires in COVID-19. The repertoire was sequenced with immunoSEQ multiplex PCR; TCRdb's copy has only in-frame clones and lacks some. This sample has 300,000 to 400,000 clones, with roughly 90% found just once. Sequences were obtained from PBMCs or T cells enriched from blood (not recorded which). Source of these receptors: a woman between 25 and 40 years old who had been exposed to COVID-19.

The J gene is TRBJ2-3, the V gene TRBV9, with D perhaps TRBD2 (6 bases). CDR1 is SGDLS and CDR2 is YYNGEE in the germline V gene. Trimming removed 0 bases at V and 1 base at J, with 12 bases between. This CDR3 is built from 16 residues. CDR3 sequence: CASSVVEGLGTDTQYF. CDR3 bases: TGTGCCAGCAGCGTAGTGGAGGGGCTCGGCACAGATACGCAGTATTTT.

In regard to this clone: The sample has other DNA sequences that encode this CDR3 too. The V call is TRBV7-9, the J call TRBJ1-1; D is possibly TRBD1 (5 bases). V was pared by 4 bases and J by 1 base, with 7 bases between. The CDR3 covers 13 residues. Germline loops: CDR1 SEHNR, CDR2 FQNEAQ (reference sequence). The CDR3 DNA sequence: TGTGCCAGCAGCTCAGGACAGAACACTGAAGCTTTCTTT. Amino acids: CASSSGQNTEAFF.

The chain has TRBV23-1 and TRBJ1-1; the D gene is possibly TRBD1 (6 bases). Being an ORF, TRBV23-1 has a function that is uncertain. Trimming cost V 4 bases and J 1 base, with 16 bases left between them. CDR3 length: 16 residues. The CDR3 DNA reads as TGCGCCAGCAGTCCCTGCGGGGGGCTAGGGAACACTGAAGCTTTCTTT. Encoded protein: CASSPCGGLGNTEAFF.

The V and J genes are TRBV6-1 and TRBJ2-1; 8 bases are shared with TRBD2. V dropped 4 bases and J dropped 0; count of bases not matched to a gene: 5. The CDR3 covers 16 residues. The V gene's germline CDR1 is MNHNS and CDR2 SASEGT. In DNA, the CDR3 is TGTGCCAGCAGTGTACGCCGGGGGGGCTCCTACAATGAGCAGTTCTTC. Its translation is CASSVRRGGSYNEQFF.

The genes are TRBV18 and TRBJ1-1; no definite D call. Trimming pared 5 bases from V and 6 bases from J, leaving 7 bases between. The CDR3 spans 11 residues. Looked up from germline, CDR1 is KGHSH and CDR2 is LQKENI. CDR3 loop: CASSEVAEAFF. The DNA of the CDR3 is TGTGCCAGCTCAGAGGTAGCTGAAGCTTTCTTT.

The genes are TRBV19 and TRBJ2-5; TRBD2 agrees at 8 bases. With V trimmed by 5 bases and J by 1 base, 12 bases remained unmatched. CDR3 length: 17 amino acids. The germline gives CDR1 LNHDA, CDR2 SQIVND (reference sequence). The CDR3 reads CASSPQRTSSPQETQYF. DNA for the CDR3: TGTGCCAGTAGTCCCCAACGGACTAGCTCACCCCAAGAGACCCAGTACTTC.

The chain recombines TRBV18 with TRBJ2-1; TRBD2 agrees at 15 bases. J was trimmed by 7 bases and V by 1 base; bases with no gene match: 5. The CDR3 runs 17 residues. CDR1 and CDR2 from the germline V gene are KGHSH and LQKENI. The CDR3 nucleotides read TGTGCCAGCTCACCACAGTGGACTAGCGGGGGGGGGAATGAGCAGTTCTTC. Translating gives CASSPQWTSGGGNEQFF.

The rearrangement links TRBV20-1 to TRBJ1-2; D remains ambiguous. V lost 5 bases, J lost 2 bases, and 6 bases lay in between. The germline CDR1 and CDR2 sequences are DFQATT and SNEGSKA (reference sequence). The CDR3 extends over 11 amino acids. The CDR3 region has the DNA TGCAGTGCTCCAATGAACTATGGCTACACCTTC. Protein sequence: CSAPMNYGYTF.

The chain uses TRBV19 and TRBJ1-2, with 8 bases aligning to TRBD1. With 4 bases clipped from V and 3 bases from J, the junction kept 4 bases outside the gene matches. The CDR3 extends over 14 amino acids. The germline CDR1 and CDR2 sequences are LNHDA and SQIVND (reference sequence). CDR3 in DNA: TGTGCCAGTAGTACCGGACAGGGCCACTATGGCTACACCTTC. Translated: CASSTGQGHYGYTF.

The chain employs TRBV5-1 and TRBJ2-6; 10 bases fit TRBD1. CDR1 and CDR2 from the germline V gene are SGHRS and YFSETQ. With V trimmed by 3 bases and J by 3 bases, 3 bases remained unmatched. This CDR3 spans 16 amino acids. The CDR3, as DNA: TGCGCCAGCAGCTGGGGGACAGGGGTTGGGGCCAACGTCCTGACTTTC. It is translated as CASSWGTGVGANVLTF.

The V gene is TRBV29-1, the J gene TRBJ1-2; TRBD1 matches at 10 bases. The CDR3 contains 14 residues. V lost 7 bases, J lost 4 bases, and 9 bases stayed unmatched. Germline CDR1 reads SQVTM; CDR2 reads ANQGSEA. The CDR3: CSAVGTGEGYGYTF. The CDR3 bases are TGCAGCGCGGTTGGGACAGGGGAAGGCTATGGCTACACCTTC.

CDR3 loop: CAISQGSSGNTIYF. CDR3 nucleotides: TGTGCCATCAGCCAGGGTTCCTCTGGAAACACCATATATTTT. The rearrangement links TRBV10-3 to TRBJ1-3; maybe TRBD1 (5 bases). The CDR3 totals 14 residues. The germline V and J ends were trimmed by 6 bases and 0 bases, with 9 bases remaining between them. Germline V gene data show CDR1 as ENHRY and CDR2 as SYGVKD.

The chain links TRBV20-1 to TRBJ1-2; D gene ambiguous. The CDR3 loop spans 8 amino acids. Germline V CDR1 and CDR2: DFQATT, SNEGSKA (reference sequence). In nucleotides, the CDR3 is TGCAGCCCCGAGGGCTACACCTTC. This encodes CSPEGYTF.

Notes on this clone: Germline and junction disagree at one end, which may indicate a read error. The chain couples TRBV29-1 to TRBJ1-1; 7 bases agree with TRBD1. The length of the CDR3 is 13 residues. From germline, CDR1 is SQVTM and CDR2 ANQGSEA. The CDR3 reads CSVEETGRTEAFF. The CDR3 DNA reads TGCAGCGTAGAAGAGACAGGGCGGACTGAAGCTTTCTTT.

The rearrangement joins TRBV29-1 to TRBJ1-4, with TRBD1 as a possible D gene (5 bases). The germline V gene has CDR1 SQVTM and CDR2 ANQGSEA. Trimming took off 5 bases at V and 8 bases at J, with 15 bases between the two ends. This CDR3 is 13 amino acids long. Here the CDR3 reads CSVRGGAKEKLFF. The CDR3 DNA reads TGCAGCGTTCGAGGTGGGGCAAAGGAAAAACTGTTTTTT.

The chain carries TRBV7-9 and TRBJ1-2, with D unresolved. The germline gives CDR1 SEHNR, CDR2 FQNEAQ (reference sequence). With 5 bases removed from V and 1 base from J, the gap between germline ends came to 8 bases. The CDR3 extends over 13 amino acids. CDR3 in DNA: TGTGCCAGCAGCCTGGACTATAACTATGGCTACACCTTC. It translates to CASSLDYNYGYTF.

This clone was observed a handful of times. The V gene is TRBV6-4, the J gene TRBJ1-1; D unclear. This CDR3 is 15 amino acids long. The germline V and J ends were trimmed by 6 bases and 1 base, with 15 bases remaining between them. Germline assignment: CDR1 MRHNA and CDR2 SNTAGT. The CDR3 sequence is CASSALRERNTEAFF. CDR3 coding DNA: TGTGCCAGCAGCGCCTTGCGGGAAAGGAACACTGAAGCTTTCTTT.

The chain joins TRBV7-6 to TRBJ2-1; tentatively, D is TRBD1 (5 bases). In germline, CDR1 is SGHVS, CDR2 FNYEAQ. CDR3 length: 13 amino acids. V lost 4 bases, J lost 9 bases, and 13 bases lay in between. Here the CDR3 reads CASSSPGGAEQFF. The DNA for the CDR3 is TGTGCCAGCAGCTCACCTGGTGGGGCTGAGCAGTTCTTC.

The V gene is TRBV6-5, the J gene TRBJ1-4; no clear D gene. CDR3 size: 12 residues. CDR1 and CDR2 from the germline V gene are MNHEY and SVGAGI. Deletions cut 8 bases from V and 8 bases from J, with 12 bases between. As DNA, the CDR3 is TGTGCCAGCCGGAGGGCTGAAGAAAAACTGTTTTTT. Translating it yields CASRRAEEKLFF.